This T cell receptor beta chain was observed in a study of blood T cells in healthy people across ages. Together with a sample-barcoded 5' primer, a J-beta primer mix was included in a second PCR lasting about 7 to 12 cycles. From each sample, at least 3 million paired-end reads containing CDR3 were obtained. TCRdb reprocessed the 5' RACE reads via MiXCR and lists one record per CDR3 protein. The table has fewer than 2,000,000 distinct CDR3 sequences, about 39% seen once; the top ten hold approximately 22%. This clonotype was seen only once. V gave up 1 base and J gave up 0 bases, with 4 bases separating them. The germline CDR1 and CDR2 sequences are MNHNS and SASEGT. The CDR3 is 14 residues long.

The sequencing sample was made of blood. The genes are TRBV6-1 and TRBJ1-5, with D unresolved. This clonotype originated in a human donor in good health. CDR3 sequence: CASSEEVSNQPQHF. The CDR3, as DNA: TGTGCCAGCAGTGAAGAAGTTAGCAATCAGCCCCAGCATTTT.